The 29 T cell receptor beta chains listed next were all sequenced from one sample in a study of OX40 agonist ivuxolimab in advanced cancers. The repertoire was sequenced with immunoSEQ multiplex PCR; TCRdb's copy has only in-frame clones and lacks some. The table records fewer than 70,000 clones, around 78% of them present only once. Sequenced here: CD4+ or CD8+ T cells sorted from blood, sampled in a trial of the OX40 agonist ivuxolimab. The receptors were sampled from an adult with an advanced solid tumor such as melanoma, head and neck, liver or kidney cancer.

In nucleotides, the CDR3 is TGTGCCAGTAGTATAGTACGAGGGACAGCCTATGGCTACACCTTC. This gives the protein CASSIVRGTAYGYTF. J is TRBJ1-2 and V is TRBV19; TRBD1 agrees at 7 bases. The CDR3 runs to 15 residues. The junction had 6 bases not matched to a gene; V was cut back by 1 base and J by 4 bases. Germline values: CDR1 LNHDA, CDR2 SQIVND (reference sequence).

The rearrangement links TRBV12-1 to TRBJ1-6; the table's D call TRBD1 went unverified against the DNA. TRBV12-1 is described as a pseudogene. CDR3 length equals 15 residues. In nucleotides, the CDR3 is TGTGCCAGCAACGACGGCCGGGACAGAGGTTCACCCCTCCACTTT. This translates into CASNDGRDRGSPLHF.

This chain connects TRBV9 to TRBJ2-5; 7 bases align to TRBD1. The V segment lost 3 bases and the J segment 2 bases; nucleotides outside the gene matches: 13. Germline V lookup: CDR1 SGDLS, CDR2 YYNGEE. The CDR3 consists of 17 residues. The chain's CDR3 is CASSADTGTETQETQYF. DNA of the CDR3: TGTGCCAGCAGCGCCGATACCGGGACAGAGACTCAAGAGACCCAGTACTTC.

This chain connects TRBV6-5 to TRBJ2-2; no firm D call. Trimming left V 11 bases short and J 0 bases short, with 10 bases between. The CDR3 loop spans 13 amino acids. Germline V gene data show CDR1 as MNHEY and CDR2 as SVGAGI. The CDR3 protein is CASQRANTGELFF. CDR3 DNA sequence: TGTGCCTCCCAAAGGGCGAACACCGGGGAGCTGTTTTTT.

V usage is TRBV5-4 and J usage is TRBJ2-2; 9 nucleotides line up with TRBD1. The CDR3 totals 17 residues. Trimming at V came to 6 bases and at J to 6 bases, leaving 15 bases not matched to a gene. CDR1 SGHNT and CDR2 YYREEE come from the germline V gene (reference sequence). CDR3 nucleotide sequence: TGTGCCAGCAACTGGCGGGCCGGGACAGGGATTGCCGGGGAGCTGTTTTTT. Its translation: CASNWRAGTGIAGELFF.

The chain uses TRBV6-1 and TRBJ2-7; the D call may be TRBD1 or TRBD2 (7 bases each). The CDR3 has 15 amino acids. CDR1 and CDR2 from the germline V gene are MNHNS and SASEGT. V was trimmed by 6 bases and J by 5 bases, leaving 20 bases between them. CDR3 sequence reads: CASRPYGQGGDEQYF. CDR3 nucleotide sequence: TGTGCCAGCAGACCGTATGGGCAGGGGGGGGACGAGCAGTACTTC.

The V and J genes are TRBV18 and TRBJ2-5; 11 bases line up with TRBD1. CDR1 is KGHSH and CDR2 is LQKENI in the germline V gene. The length of the CDR3 is 16 residues. The J segment lost 5 bases and the V segment lost 4 bases, leaving 9 bases of the junction unmatched. The CDR3: CASSLGQGALGETQYF. The CDR3 bases are TGTGCCAGCTCACTCGGACAGGGGGCGCTGGGGGAGACCCAGTACTTC.

The V call is TRBV5-1, the J call TRBJ2-7, with 7 positions matching TRBD2. The germline CDR1 and CDR2 sequences are SGHRS and YFSETQ. V shed 4 bases, J shed 3 bases, and the junction held 1 base outside the gene matches. The CDR3 contains 12 residues. The CDR3 DNA reads TGCGCCAGCAGCCCGGGGGGCTACGAGCAGTACTTC. This gives the protein CASSPGGYEQYF.

V is TRBV18 and J is TRBJ1-4; unclear D gene. V was cut by 5 bases and J by 7 bases, with 11 bases left in between. This CDR3 has 13 residues. Germline CDR1 is KGHSH and CDR2 is LQKENI. This CDR3 reads CASSDLEGEKLFF. CDR3 DNA sequence: TGTGCCAGCTCAGACTTGGAGGGTGAAAAACTGTTTTTT.

V usage is TRBV28 and J usage is TRBJ1-5; D unclear. In germline, CDR1 is MDHEN, CDR2 SYDVKM. The CDR3 spans 15 residues. Trimming took 5 bases from V and 5 from J, leaving 16 bases between them. The CDR3 DNA reads as TGTGCCAGCAGTCCCCGTAAGGGAGGTCATCAGCCCCAGCATTTT. Translating gives CASSPRKGGHQPQHF.

V usage is TRBV18 and J usage is TRBJ1-1, with unresolved D. CDR1 is KGHSH and CDR2 is LQKENI in the germline V gene. The V and J ends lost 1 base and 2 bases respectively, with 17 bases between them. This CDR3 is built from 17 residues. CDR3 in DNA: TGTGCCAGCTCACCACGGACGCCCGGATGGAGTAACACTGAAGCTTTCTTT. Its translation is CASSPRTPGWSNTEAFF.

This chain links TRBV28 with TRBJ2-7, with unresolved D. With 4 bases removed from V and 8 bases from J, the gap between germline ends came to 9 bases. The CDR3 loop spans 11 amino acids. The germline CDR1 and CDR2 sequences are MDHEN and SYDVKM. CDR3 region: CASSYHGKQYF. Here the CDR3 DNA reads TGTGCCAGCAGTTACCATGGGAAGCAGTACTTC.

The chain joins TRBV5-1 to TRBJ2-5, with D possibly matching TRBD2 (7 bases). Deletions cut 0 bases from V and 5 bases from J, with 14 bases between. Germline assignment: CDR1 SGHRS and CDR2 YFSETQ. The CDR3 runs to 15 residues. The CDR3 nucleotides are TGCGCCAGCAGCTTGGATCGGGGGGCAGGGGAGACCCAGTACTTC. Encoded protein: CASSLDRGAGETQYF.

This rearrangement joins TRBV27 to TRBJ1-1; 9 positions match TRBD1. The germline CDR1 and CDR2 sequences are MNHEY and SMNVEV (reference sequence). V lost 3 bases and J lost 1; bases outside the gene matches: 6. The CDR3 has 16 amino acids. CDR3 protein: CASSFPTGGGNTEAFF. The CDR3 DNA is TGTGCCAGCAGTTTTCCGACAGGGGGAGGGAACACTGAAGCTTTCTTT.

The V and J genes are TRBV4-1 and TRBJ1-1; D unresolved. CDR1 MGHRA and CDR2 YSYEKL come from the germline V gene. V was cut by 0 bases and J by 3 bases, with 5 bases left in between. The CDR3 is 13 amino acids. The CDR3 DNA reads as TGCGCCAGCAGCCAAGATAGAGACACTGAAGCTTTCTTT. Amino acids: CASSQDRDTEAFF.

The V gene is TRBV10-3, the J gene TRBJ1-1, with a possible D match to TRBD1 (6 bases). The CDR3 length is 16 residues. V was cut by 0 bases and J by 1 base, with 12 bases left in between. Germline V gene data show CDR1 as ENHRY and CDR2 as SYGVKD. CDR3 bases: TGTGCCATCAGTGAGTCTGGGGGCCAACAGAACACTGAAGCTTTCTTT. It codes for CAISESGGQQNTEAFF.

This clone appeared a few times. The rearrangement joins TRBV2 to TRBJ1-4; 9 bases are a match to TRBD1. Germline CDR1 reads SNHLY; CDR2 reads FYNNEI. V gave up 6 bases and J gave up 14 bases; unmatched junction bases: 13. The CDR3 loop spans 14 amino acids. CDR3 coding DNA: TGTGCCAGCAGCCACAGGGGGCTGGACCCCGGGCTGTTTTTT. Its protein product is CASSHRGLDPGLFF.

V is TRBV29-1 and J is TRBJ1-2; D not certain. Germline V gene data show CDR1 as SQVTM and CDR2 as ANQGSEA. The CDR3 contains 11 residues. V lost 3 bases to trimming and J lost 4 bases, with 6 bases between them. CDR3 amino acids: CSVEIGYGYTF. The CDR3 region has the DNA TGCAGCGTTGAGATAGGCTATGGCTACACCTTC.

In this sample, this clone turned up a few times. The CDR3 loop is CASSVAAQKGEQYF. CDR3 DNA sequence: TGTGCCAGCAGCGTAGCGGCCCAAAAGGGCGAGCAGTACTTC. The chain joins TRBV9 to TRBJ2-7; D uncertain. Germline-derived CDR1 and CDR2 are SGDLS and YYNGEE. This CDR3 has 14 residues. The V end was cut by 0 bases, the J end by 6 bases, with 13 bases between.

The rearrangement links TRBV5-4 to TRBJ2-3; 9 bases are shared with TRBD1. The J segment lost 5 bases and the V segment lost 3 bases, leaving 10 bases of the junction unmatched. This CDR3 spans 16 amino acids. The V gene's germline CDR1 is SGHNT and CDR2 YYREEE (reference sequence). The CDR3 loop reads CASSWGWDREGDTQYF. CDR3 DNA sequence: TGTGCCAGCAGCTGGGGGTGGGACAGGGAGGGAGATACGCAGTATTTT.

The chain carries TRBV7-2 and TRBJ2-4; 12 bases match TRBD2. The CDR3 is 15 residues long. V trimming: 4 bases; J trimming: 6 bases; junction bases outside the gene matches: 4. Germline CDR1 is SGHTA and CDR2 is FQGNSA. CDR3 residues: CASSSQGLAGNIQYF. The DNA of the CDR3 is TGTGCCAGCAGCTCACAGGGACTAGCGGGAAACATTCAGTACTTC.

The chain links TRBV4-3 to TRBJ2-5; 11 positions match TRBD2. The V gene end was trimmed by 0 bases and the J gene end by 7 bases; junction bases not matched to a gene: 10. The CDR3 loop spans 17 amino acids. Per the germline V gene, CDR1 is LGHNA and CDR2 is YSLEER. This chain's CDR3 is CASSQDNPLAGGVTQYF. The CDR3 DNA reads as TGCGCCAGCAGCCAAGATAACCCCCTAGCGGGGGGAGTGACCCAGTACTTC.

V gene TRBV27 combines with J gene TRBJ1-1; perhaps TRBD1 as D (5 bases). The CDR3 consists of 19 residues. The V and J ends lost 3 bases and 1 base respectively, with 24 bases between them. Per the germline V gene, CDR1 is MNHEY and CDR2 is SMNVEV (reference sequence). CDR3 sequence: CASSLGEARGFQTNTEAFF. Here the CDR3 DNA reads TGTGCCAGCAGTTTGGGGGAGGCAAGGGGTTTTCAAACGAACACTGAAGCTTTCTTT.

This clone was detected only a few times. The CDR3 here is CASSPGTARGNNEQFF. The CDR3 bases are TGTGCCAGCAGTCCGGGGACGGCGAGGGGTAACAATGAGCAGTTCTTC. The rearrangement joins TRBV27 to TRBJ2-1, with D perhaps given as TRBD1 or TRBD2 (5 bases each). This CDR3 is built from 16 residues. Between the trimmed V and J ends, which lost 5 bases and 5 bases, there was a span of 19 bases. Germline V lookup: CDR1 MNHEY, CDR2 SMNVEV (reference sequence).

This clone is a singleton in its sample. This chain links TRBV11-2 with TRBJ2-5; 10 bases are shared with TRBD1. CDR1 is SGHAT, CDR2 FQNNGV, per germline. The ends lost 1 base at V and 5 bases at J; junction bases unmatched: 7. The CDR3 runs 16 residues. The DNA of the CDR3 is TGTGCCAGCAGCTTAGTTCCGACAGGGGGCGCGGAGACCCAGTACTTC. It specifies CASSLVPTGGAETQYF. The full variable domain, rest sourced from reference TRBV11-2 and TRBJ2-5, is EAGVAQSPRYKIIEKRQSVAFWCNPISGHATLYWYQQILGQGPKLLIQFQNNGVVDDSQLPKDRFSAERLKGVDSTLKIQPAKLEDSAVYLCASSLVPTGGAETQYFGPGTRLLVL.

The CDR3 sequence is CASSLSRTMSFGYTF. The DNA of the CDR3 is TGTGCCAGCAGCTTGTCTAGGACCATGAGCTTTGGCTACACCTTC. The chain recombines TRBV5-8 with TRBJ1-2; no reliable D call. Germline lookup yields CDR1 SGHTS and CDR2 YDEGEE. The CDR3 totals 15 residues. Trimming took 1 base from V and 7 from J, leaving 17 bases between them.

This chain joins TRBV9 and TRBJ2-2; D is uncertain. CDR1 is SGDLS and CDR2 is YYNGEE in the germline V gene. Trimming pared 2 bases from V and 2 bases from J, leaving 10 bases between. The CDR3 length is 15 residues. In nucleotides, the CDR3 is TGTGCCAGCAGCGTGGCAGGCCGAAACACCGGGGAGCTGTTTTTT. This gives the protein CASSVAGRNTGELFF.

The V call is TRBV18, the J call TRBJ2-2; no reliable D call. Germline V gene data show CDR1 as KGHSH and CDR2 as LQKENI. This CDR3 comprises 17 residues. Between the trimmed V and J ends, which lost 4 bases and 4 bases, there was a span of 19 bases. This CDR3 reads CASSLFVGVGATGELFF. CDR3 bases: TGTGCCAGCTCACTCTTCGTAGGAGTTGGCGCCACCGGGGAGCTGTTTTTT.

The rearrangement uses TRBV7-2 and TRBJ1-1; D is undetermined. Trimming pared 5 bases from V and 4 bases from J, leaving 8 bases between. Germline V gene lookup returns CDR1 SGHTA and CDR2 FQGNSA. The length of the CDR3 is 12 residues. CDR3 amino acids: CASSPLATEAFF. The CDR3 DNA reads as TGTGCCAGCAGCCCCCTGGCCACTGAAGCTTTCTTT.